The 12 T cell receptor beta chains below were found in one sample sequenced in a study of OX40 agonist ivuxolimab in advanced cancers. Repertoires were generated with immunoSEQ multiplex PCR, while TCRdb's copy carries only in-frame clones and drops some. The repertoire includes approximately 69,000 clones, around nine tenths of them detected once, and roughly 2.9% sits in the top ten. The source was CD4+ or CD8+ T cells sorted from blood, collected in a trial of the OX40 agonist ivuxolimab. The receptor source for this set is an adult with an advanced solid tumor such as melanoma, head and neck, liver or kidney cancer.

This chain uses TRBV7-6 with TRBJ1-3, with TRBD1 as a possible D gene (6 bases). Looked up from germline, CDR1 is SGHVS and CDR2 is FNYEAQ. This CDR3 spans 15 amino acids. V was shortened by 5 bases and J by 2 bases, with 13 bases between the two germline ends. The CDR3 loop is CASSRDNFPGNTIYF. Written as DNA, the CDR3 is TGTGCCAGCAGCAGGGACAATTTCCCTGGAAACACCATATATTTT.

This chain joins TRBV19 and TRBJ2-2; D gene unclear. Looked up from germline, CDR1 is LNHDA and CDR2 is SQIVND (reference sequence). Trimming removed 0 bases at V and 5 bases at J, with 10 bases between. CDR3 length equals 15 residues. The CDR3 nucleotides read TGTGCCAGTAGTATAGATCTATTACAGACCGGGGAGCTGTTTTTT. Protein sequence: CASSIDLLQTGELFF.

This chain joins TRBV18 and TRBJ1-1; 10 nucleotides match TRBD1. Germline V lookup: CDR1 KGHSH, CDR2 LQKENI. CDR3 length: 17 amino acids. Unmatched junction bases numbered 17, after V lost 3 bases and J lost 10 bases. The CDR3 bases are TGTGCCAGCTCACCCCCGGGACAGGGGACGGGGGGTTCGAGAGCTTTCTTT. This translates into CASSPPGQGTGGSRAFF.

The V gene is TRBV6-6, the J gene TRBJ1-2; 7 bases map to TRBD1. Trimming at V came to 6 bases and at J to 6 bases, leaving 16 bases not matched to a gene. The CDR3 has 16 residues. Germline V gene sequence: CDR1 MNHNY, CDR2 SVGAGI (reference sequence). CDR3 in DNA: TGTGCCAGCAGGCGAGGACAGGACCCTCCGTGGAATGGCTACACCTTC. Its translation: CASRRGQDPPWNGYTF.

The CDR3 DNA is TGTGCCAGCAGCCTCCGGACTAGCGGGAGCAACACCGGGGAGCTGTTTTTT. Translation: CASSLRTSGSNTGELFF. The V and J genes are TRBV7-8 and TRBJ2-2; 13 nucleotides line up with TRBD2. V shed 5 bases and J 2 bases; nucleotides not matched to a gene: 5. This CDR3 is 17 amino acids long. CDR1 SGHVS and CDR2 FQNEAQ come from the germline V gene.

V usage is TRBV4-1 and J usage is TRBJ1-2; 10 positions match TRBD1. V was pared by 2 bases and J by 7 bases, with 16 bases of the junction left unmatched. CDR1 and CDR2 (germline): MGHRA, YSYEKL. This CDR3 has 18 residues. The CDR3 DNA reads as TGCGCCAGCAGCCAATTGTTGGTAAGGGACAGGGGTGAAGGTGGCTACACCTTC. This translates into CASSQLLVRDRGEGGYTF.

The chain carries TRBV30 and TRBJ2-4; TRBD2 aligns across 9 bases. Germline V gene lookup returns CDR1 GTSNPN and CDR2 SVGIG (reference sequence). After removal of 2 bases from V and 0 bases from J, the junction contained 8 bases not matched to a gene. This CDR3 is 17 amino acids long. The CDR3 spells CAWSLAGLSIAKNIQYF. DNA of the CDR3: TGTGCCTGGAGTCTAGCGGGACTGAGTATAGCCAAAAACATTCAGTACTTC. Full variable domain (missing parts from reference TRBV30 and TRBJ2-4): SQTIHQWPATLVQPVGSPLSLECTVEGTSNPNLYWYRQAAGRGLQLLFYSVGIGQISSEVPQNLSASRPQDRQFILSSKKLLLSDSGFYLCAWSLAGLSIAKNIQYFGAGTRLSVL.

This sequence joins TRBV7-9 and TRBJ2-7; D remains unclear. The CDR3 contains 15 residues. V was shortened by 3 bases and J by 6 bases, with 18 bases between the two germline ends. Germline CDR1 and CDR2: SEHNR and FQNEAQ (reference sequence). The CDR3: CASSFTTPSSGEQYF. CDR3 sequence (DNA): TGTGCCAGCAGCTTTACGACACCCAGTTCTGGCGAGCAGTACTTC. Complete variable domain (other parts from reference TRBV7-9 and TRBJ2-7): DTGVSQNPRHKITKRGQNVTFRCDPISEHNRLYWYRQTLGQGPEFLTYFQNEAQLEKSRLLSDRFSAERPKGSFSTLEIQRTEQGDSAMYLCASSFTTPSSGEQYFGPGTRLTVT.

This chain connects TRBV28 to TRBJ2-3; 8 bases match TRBD1. The CDR3 has 15 residues. The V and J ends lost 6 bases and 5 bases, in that order; junction bases with no gene match: 10. Germline CDR1 reads MDHEN; CDR2 reads SYDVKM. CDR3 amino acids: CASSLDRVEIDTQYF. Here the CDR3 DNA reads TGTGCCAGCAGCTTGGACAGGGTTGAAATAGATACGCAGTATTTT. Drawing the rest from reference TRBV28 and TRBJ2-3, the complete variable domain is DVKVTQSSRYLVKRTGEKVFLECVQDMDHENMFWYRQDPGLGLRLIYFSYDVKMKEKGDIPEGYSVSREKKERFSLILESASTNQTSMYLCASSLDRVEIDTQYFGPGTRLTVL.

The rearrangement joins TRBV29-1 to TRBJ2-6, with D perhaps TRBD2 (7 bases). Germline-derived CDR1 and CDR2 are SQVTM and ANQGSEA. Trimming cost V 4 bases and J 0 bases, with 22 bases left between them. This CDR3 spans 19 amino acids. This chain's CDR3 is CSVARGRGGISSGANVLTF. In DNA form, the CDR3 reads TGCAGCGTTGCACGCGGCAGGGGAGGGATTAGCTCTGGGGCCAACGTCCTGACTTTC.

The chain is built from TRBV5-6 and TRBJ2-7; 9 positions match TRBD1. V was clipped by 2 bases and J by 3 bases; unmatched bases: 15. The CDR3 has 18 amino acids. Germline assignment: CDR1 SGHDT and CDR2 YYEEEE. DNA of the CDR3: TGTGCCAGCAGCTTACGCCGGACAGGGGCCGTATCTTTCTACGAGCAGTACTTC. Its protein product is CASSLRRTGAVSFYEQYF.

This chain joins TRBV29-1 and TRBJ1-5, with D maybe TRBD1 (5 bases). V gave up 0 bases and J gave up 5 bases, with 14 bases separating them. From germline, CDR1 is SQVTM and CDR2 ANQGSEA. CDR3 length: 15 residues. Here the CDR3 reads CSVEEEGRMDQPQHF. CDR3 nucleotide sequence: TGCAGCGTTGAAGAGGAGGGGAGGATGGATCAGCCCCAGCATTTT.